A single T cell receptor (beta chain) is shown here with its context. Its antigen is not identified. MiXCR was run by TCRdb on the PCR reads, yielding one entry per CDR3 protein. The sample holds 9,500 to 12,000 distinct CDR3 sequences, roughly 60% seen once. The data are from a study of esophageal squamous cell carcinoma under preoperative chemotherapy. Study-wide context: Samples included peripheral blood T cells as well as tumor-infiltrating lymphocytes.

Overall study results and limits: Chemotherapy was followed by significantly higher TCR diversity in peripheral T cells only, not tumor-infiltrating lymphocytes. After treatment, tumor-infiltrating lymphocytes seemed to come partly from incoming peripheral T cells, not only local changes.

Trimming cost V 5 bases and J 7 bases; bases outside gene matches: 8. Germline CDR1 and CDR2: MNHNS and SASEGT. The CDR3 totals 17 residues. Time point described: after preoperative PTX-NDP chemotherapy. Patients received paclitaxel-nedaplatin as preoperative chemotherapy before surgery. V gene TRBV6-1 combines with J gene TRBJ2-2, with 15 nucleotides matching TRBD2. Sampling was done from a patient given preoperative chemotherapy. The sequence was obtained from a human donor with esophageal squamous cell carcinoma. The donor label of this sample is uncertain. The chain's CDR3 is CASSPRTSGRADGELFF. The CDR3 DNA reads as TGTGCCAGCAGTCCGCGGACTAGCGGGAGGGCCGACGGGGAGCTGTTTTTT.